A selection of T cell receptor delta chains follows, all from one sample in a study of γδ T cells in repeated Plasmodium falciparum infection. TCRdb re-called the multiplex PCR reads via CATT. The sample shows roughly 93,000 delta-chain clones, under 1.5% of them seen only once. Sample: gamma-delta T cells from blood. Receptors were obtained from a pool of human donors (malaria-infected and uninfected, not separated). Both conserved end residues are part of each CDR3. The order of the fields is J gene, clone size, V gene, D gene, CDR3 DNA, CDR3 protein. A D gene is named only where the DNA matches it firmly. The size entry gives once, few or many counts, or a class when the clone is expanded.

J gene: TRDJ1; clone size: many; V gene: TRDV2; D gene: TRDD3; CDR3 DNA: TGTGCCTGTGACCCCCTGGGGGGCCCCGATAAACTCATCTTT; CDR3 protein: CACDPLGGPDKLIF
J gene: TRDJ1; clone size: many; V gene: TRDV1; D gene: NA; CDR3 DNA: TGTGCTCTTGGGGAACTAACCCGACGCCGAGTACCCACCGATAAACTCATCTTT; CDR3 protein: CALGELTRRRVPTDKLIF
J gene: TRDJ1; clone size: many; V gene: TRDV1; D gene: TRDD3; CDR3 DNA: TGTGCTCTTGGGGTTAGAGGCTTCCTACATTCGATACTGGGGGATTACGACACCGATAAACTCATCTTT; CDR3 protein: CALGVRGFLHSILGDYDTDKLIF
J gene: TRDJ1; clone size: many; V gene: TRDV1; D gene: TRDD3; CDR3 DNA: TGTGCTCTTGGGGAACTTCAACTTCCTTCCTACTGGCTGGGGGATACTTCCACCGATAAACTCATCTTT; CDR3 protein: CALGELQLPSYWLGDTSTDKLIF
J gene: TRDJ1; clone size: many; V gene: TRDV1; D gene: TRDD3; CDR3 DNA: TGTGCTCTTGGGGAACTTGCTCTCCCCTTGGGGGATACGGCGGGCACCGATAAACTCATCTTT; CDR3 protein: CALGELALPLGDTAGTDKLIF
J gene: TRDJ3; clone size: many; V gene: TRDV1; D gene: TRDD3; CDR3 DNA: TGTGCTCTTGGGGAGGGGACTGGGGGATCCTCCTCCTGGGACACCCGACAGATGTTTTTC; CDR3 protein: CALGEGTGGSSSWDTRQMFF
J gene: TRDJ1; clone size: many; V gene: TRDV1; D gene: TRDD3; CDR3 DNA: TGTGCTCTTGGGGAAAATCCTACCCTACTGGGGGACCGTTGGTACACCGATAAACTCATCTTT; CDR3 protein: CALGENPTLLGDRWYTDKLIF
J gene: TRDJ1; clone size: many; V gene: TRDV1; D gene: NA; CDR3 DNA: TGTGCTCTTGGGGATTTCCCTTACTGTGGGATAGAGAAACTCATCTTT; CDR3 protein: CALGDFPYCGIEKLIF
J gene: TRDJ1; clone size: many; V gene: TRDV1; D gene: NA; CDR3 DNA: TGTGCTCTTGGGGATCTATCGGCCTTCCTACACCGGGGGATAGTCCACACCGATAAACTCATCTTT; CDR3 protein: CALGDLSAFLHRGIVHTDKLIF
J gene: TRDJ1; clone size: many; V gene: TRDV1; D gene: NA; CDR3 DNA: TGTGCTCTTGGGAAGAAAAGTATGGCCTTCCGACGGAGTCCGTACACCGATAAACTCATCTTT; CDR3 protein: CALGKKSMAFRRSPYTDKLIF
J gene: TRDJ1; clone size: many; V gene: TRDV1; D gene: TRDD3; CDR3 DNA: TGTGCTCTTGGGGACCTTTCCTACTGGGGGACCCCCGATAAACTCATCTTT; CDR3 protein: CALGDLSYWGTPDKLIF
J gene: TRDJ1; clone size: many; V gene: TRDV1; D gene: TRDD3; CDR3 DNA: TGTGCTCTTGGGGTCCCGGGTTCTGGGATACTGACCGATAAACTCATCTTT; CDR3 protein: CALGVPGSGILTDKLIF
J gene: TRDJ1; clone size: many; V gene: TRAV38-2/DV8; D gene: TRDD3; CDR3 DNA: TGTGCTTATAGGAGCGCGTTTGTCTCCCCCCGCCTGGTACTGGGGGATAGCAGCGCCGATAAACTCATCTTT; CDR3 protein: CAYRSAFVSPRLVLGDSSADKLIF
J gene: TRDJ3; clone size: medium-sized; V gene: TRDV2; D gene: TRDD3; CDR3 DNA: TGTGCCTGTGACACCGTGGGGGACTCCTGGGACACCCGACAGATGTTTTTC; CDR3 protein: CACDTVGDSWDTRQMFF
J gene: TRDJ1; clone size: many; V gene: TRDV2; D gene: TRDD3; CDR3 DNA: TGTGCCTGTGACACCGTAAGAAGGCTGGGGGACTCGTACACCGATAAACTCATCTTT; CDR3 protein: CACDTVRRLGDSYTDKLIF
J gene: TRDJ1; clone size: many; V gene: TRAV14/DV4; D gene: NA; CDR3 DNA: TGTGCAATGAGAGAGGCTTCCTCCCGGTACTGGGTCGGTAAACTCATCTTT; CDR3 protein: CAMREASSRYWVGKLIF
J gene: TRDJ1; clone size: many; V gene: TRDV1; D gene: TRDD3; CDR3 DNA: TGTGCTCTTGGGGAACTGCCTAGCGGTTACTGGGGATGGGGCACCGATAAACTCATCTTT; CDR3 protein: CALGELPSGYWGWGTDKLIF
J gene: TRDJ1; clone size: many; V gene: TRDV2; D gene: TRDD3; CDR3 DNA: TGTGCCTGTGATTCATTGGGGGATACGTGGACCGATAAACTCATCTTT; CDR3 protein: CACDSLGDTWTDKLIF